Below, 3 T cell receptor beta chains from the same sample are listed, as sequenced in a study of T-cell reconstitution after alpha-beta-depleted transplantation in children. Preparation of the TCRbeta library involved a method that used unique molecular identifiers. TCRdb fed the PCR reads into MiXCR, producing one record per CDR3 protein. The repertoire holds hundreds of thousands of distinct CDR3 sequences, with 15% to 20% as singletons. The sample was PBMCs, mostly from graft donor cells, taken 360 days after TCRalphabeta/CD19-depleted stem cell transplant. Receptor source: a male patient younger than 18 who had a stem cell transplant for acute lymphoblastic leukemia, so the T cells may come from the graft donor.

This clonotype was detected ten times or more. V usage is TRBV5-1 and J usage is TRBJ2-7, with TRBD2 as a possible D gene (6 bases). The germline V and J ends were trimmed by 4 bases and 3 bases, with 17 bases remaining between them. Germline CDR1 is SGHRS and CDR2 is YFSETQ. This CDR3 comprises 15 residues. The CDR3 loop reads CASSLNARRDYEQYF. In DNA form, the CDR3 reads TGCGCCAGCAGCCTAAATGCGCGGAGGGACTACGAGCAGTACTTC.

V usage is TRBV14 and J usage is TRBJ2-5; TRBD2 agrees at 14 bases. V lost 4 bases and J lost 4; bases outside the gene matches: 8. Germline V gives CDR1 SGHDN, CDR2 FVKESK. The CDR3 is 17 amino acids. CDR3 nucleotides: TGTGCCAGCAGCCGTGGAGGACTAGCGGGAGGTCTAGAGACCCAGTACTTC. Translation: CASSRGGLAGGLETQYF.

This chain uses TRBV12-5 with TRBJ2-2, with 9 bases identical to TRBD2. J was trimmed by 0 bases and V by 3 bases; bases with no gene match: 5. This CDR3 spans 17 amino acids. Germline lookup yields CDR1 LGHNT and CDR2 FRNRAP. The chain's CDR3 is CASGFRLAASNTGELFF. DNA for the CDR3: TGTGCTAGTGGTTTTCGACTAGCGGCCTCGAACACCGGGGAGCTGTTTTTT.